This note documents a single TCR beta chain sequence. In the authors' workflow: Amplification with reference gene primers provided the estimates of nucleated cell counts. Sequencing was performed with immunoSEQ multiplex PCR; in TCRdb, only in-frame clones are kept and a portion is missing. D and trimming were read from the DNA, whereas the V and J calls and clone size are those reported in that table. The data show roughly 150,000 clones, 85% to 90% seen once. This entry is derived from a study of blood T cell repertoires in COVID-19. Study information: The United States, Italy and Spain provided the acute and convalescent COVID-19 samples.

The TCR comes from a woman between 40 and 50 years old with acute or convalescent COVID-19. The sequenced sample consisted of peripheral blood.

The CDR3 sequence: CASSLDRAGYNEQFF. For the CDR3, the DNA is TGTGCCAGCAGCTTGGACAGGGCGGGTTACAATGAGCAGTTCTTC. The rearrangement links TRBV5-4 to TRBJ2-1; possible D gene TRBD1, 6 bases. The ends were cut back, 0 bases at V and 4 bases at J, with 11 bases in the middle. Germline CDR1 reads SGHNT; CDR2 reads YYREEE (reference sequence). This CDR3 has 15 residues.